These 28 T cell receptor beta chains were all obtained from the same sample, sequenced in a study of Graves' ophthalmopathy and Graves' hyperthyroidism. RNA transcripts yielded amplified TCR beta CDR3 regions. The authors performed first-round RT-PCR with HTBI primers and then a second-round multiplex PCR. TCRdb ran MiXCR on the multiplex PCR reads and lists one entry per CDR3 protein. Of just over 600,000 distinct CDR3 sequences listed, over 20% are singletons. The sample consisted of peripheral blood. The origin of the receptors is a woman aged 18-30 years with stable Graves' hyperthyroidism. Some clones in this sample may be carry-over from other donors' samples.

The sample holds many counts of this clonotype. Its ends do not fully match the called genes, so a read error is possible. This rearrangement joins TRBV7-2 to TRBJ2-5; the D call may be TRBD1 or TRBD2 (6 bases each). From germline, CDR1 is SGHTA and CDR2 FQGNSA. CDR3 size: 13 residues. Here the CDR3 reads CASSSIRGGTKYF. The CDR3 nucleotides read TGTGCCAGCAGCTCCATCAGGGGCGGGACCAAGTACTTC.

This clonotype was seen only a few times. The V and J genes are TRBV12-3 or TRBV12-4 and TRBJ2-7; 9 bases align to TRBD2. V lost 5 bases, J lost 3 bases, and 2 bases stayed unmatched. The CDR3 runs 13 residues. DNA of the CDR3: TGTGCCAGCAGTGGGACTAGCCGCTACGAGCAGTACTTC. Protein product: CASSGTSRYEQYF.

This clonotype was picked up many times. CDR3 nucleotide sequence: TGTGCCAGCAGTTACTCGTTTCGTTCCGTGGGGGATTCACCCCTCCACTTT. Encoded protein: CASSYSFRSVGDSPLHF. The rearrangement uses TRBV6-5 and TRBJ1-6; perhaps TRBD1 as D (5 bases). The V end was cut by 0 bases, the J end by 8 bases, with 17 bases between. The germline gives CDR1 MNHEY, CDR2 SVGAGI. The CDR3 is made up of 17 amino acids.

This clonotype was detected many times. The V and J genes are TRBV12-3 or TRBV12-4 and TRBJ2-5; 9 nucleotides align to TRBD1. The CDR3 is made up of 14 amino acids. Trimming cost V 5 bases and J 3 bases; bases outside gene matches: 4. The CDR3 region is CASSPGTGKETQYF. The CDR3 DNA reads as TGTGCCAGCAGTCCCGGGACAGGGAAAGAGACCCAGTACTTC.

The chain links TRBV12-3 or TRBV12-4 to TRBJ1-2, with 8 bases that match TRBD1. The CDR3 extends over 13 amino acids. Unmatched junction bases numbered 7, after V lost 5 bases and J lost 8 bases. CDR3 nucleotide sequence: TGTGCCAGCAGTAGAAGGACAGGGAAGGGCTACACCTTC. Encoded protein: CASSRRTGKGYTF.

This clonotype was seen repeatedly, ten times or more. The rearrangement links TRBV7-2 to TRBJ1-1; TRBD1 matches at 8 bases. Germline CDR1 SGHTA, CDR2 FQGNSA. The CDR3 loop spans 13 amino acids. V lost 1 base, J lost 7 bases, and 2 bases stayed unmatched. CDR3 nucleotides: TGTGCCAGCAGCTTAGGCAGGGGGCTTGAAGCTTTCTTT. As protein: CASSLGRGLEAFF.

This clonotype was counted at least ten times. This chain connects TRBV11-2 to TRBJ2-4, with D perhaps matching TRBD1 (5 bases). Germline CDR1 SGHAT, CDR2 FQNNGV. The CDR3 covers 17 residues. V was shortened by 4 bases and J by 7 bases, with 23 bases between the two germline ends. The CDR3 bases are TGTGCCAGCAGCTCAGTAAAAGGCCTAGGGGCGCGGAACATTCAGTACTTC. It specifies CASSSVKGLGARNIQYF.

On this clonotype: The germline gene is not matched at one end of the junction; a read error may be the cause. The rearrangement uses TRBV4-1 and TRBJ2-4, with D possibly TRBD2 on 6 matching bases. The CDR3 runs to 16 residues. Germline V gives CDR1 MGHRA, CDR2 YSYEKL. The CDR3 nucleotides read TGCGCCAGCAGCCAAGATGGGGGGTTGGCCAAAAACATTAAGTACTTC. This translates into CASSQDGGLAKNIKYF.

This clonotype appeared a few times. V gene TRBV4-1 combines with J gene TRBJ1-1; D is unclear. The germline V gene has CDR1 MGHRA and CDR2 YSYEKL. Trimming took 4 bases from V and 4 from J, leaving 16 bases between them. The CDR3 loop spans 15 amino acids. CDR3: CASSLRAPRGTEAFF. The CDR3 DNA reads TGCGCCAGCAGCCTAAGGGCCCCACGGGGCACTGAAGCTTTCTTT.

In its sample, this clonotype was seen many times. This chain links TRBV12-3 or TRBV12-4 with TRBJ2-7; 11 nucleotides line up with TRBD2. V gave up 3 bases and J gave up 2 bases; unmatched junction bases: 9. The CDR3 contains 17 residues. Here the CDR3 reads CASSFSPLAGVPYEQYF. The DNA for the CDR3 is TGTGCCAGCAGTTTTTCCCCACTAGCGGGAGTTCCCTACGAGCAGTACTTC.

This clonotype was recorded a few times. The chain links TRBV5-1 to TRBJ1-2; weak D call: TRBD1 (5 bases). Trimming stripped 4 bases from V and 5 bases from J, with 15 bases between. This CDR3 contains 14 residues. Germline lookup yields CDR1 SGHRS and CDR2 YFSETQ. Here the CDR3 DNA reads TGCGCCAGCAGCCCTAACCCGGGGACGTATGGCTACACCTTC. Translation: CASSPNPGTYGYTF.

V and J are TRBV6-5 and TRBJ1-6; D unclear. V dropped 0 bases and J dropped 3 bases, with 12 bases sitting between them. Germline V gene sequence: CDR1 MNHEY, CDR2 SVGAGI. This CDR3 is 17 amino acids long. In DNA, the CDR3 is TGTGCCAGCAGTTACTCTTACCAAGGAAACTATAATTCACCCCTCCACTTT. Its protein is CASSYSYQGNYNSPLHF.

This clonotype was counted ten times or more. The V gene is TRBV2, the J gene TRBJ1-2; no clear D gene. Germline V lookup: CDR1 SNHLY, CDR2 FYNNEI. Trimming removed 1 base at V and 8 bases at J, with 5 bases between. This CDR3 contains 11 residues. The CDR3 DNA is TGTGCCAGCAGTGAAGGGACCGGCTACACCTTC. It translates to CASSEGTGYTF.

This clonotype has at least ten counts. The chain links TRBV6-1 to TRBJ1-1, with 7 bases identical to TRBD1. In germline, CDR1 is MNHNS, CDR2 SASEGT. This CDR3 has 14 residues. Trimming removed 7 bases from V and 2 bases from J; junction bases left unmatched: 7. Here the CDR3 DNA reads TGTGCCAGCAATAGGGACAGCGATAACACTGAAGCTTTCTTT. This sequence encodes CASNRDSDNTEAFF.

This clonotype was counted many times. The V gene is TRBV6-2 or TRBV6-3, the J gene TRBJ2-2, with 9 bases that match TRBD2. Trimming removed 0 bases from V and 2 bases from J; junction bases left unmatched: 7. CDR3 length: 18 amino acids. CDR1 is MNHEY and CDR2 is SVGEGT in the germline V gene. CDR3 bases: TGTGCCAGCAGTTACTCGAGCCTAGCGGGGCCTAACACCGGGGAGCTGTTTTTT. Its protein is CASSYSSLAGPNTGELFF.

This clonotype appeared a few times. The chain employs TRBV20-1 and TRBJ1-2; D may be TRBD1 (5 bases). The V end lost 6 bases, the J end lost 4 bases, and 12 bases lay between the germline ends. Per germline, CDR1 DFQATT and CDR2 SNEGSKA (reference sequence). The CDR3 length is 12 residues. CDR3 residues: CSAGLARYGYTF. The CDR3 DNA follows: TGCAGTGCGGGACTGGCTCGCTATGGCTACACCTTC.

This clonotype was seen many times. The chain joins TRBV27 to TRBJ1-6; D possibly corresponds to TRBD1 (5 bases). This CDR3 spans 16 amino acids. V was cut by 4 bases and J by 3 bases, with 13 bases left in between. Germline CDR1 and CDR2: MNHEY and SMNVEV (reference sequence). This chain's CDR3 is CASSYKGRFYNSPLHF. The CDR3 DNA is TGTGCCAGCAGTTACAAGGGGCGTTTCTATAATTCACCCCTCCACTTT.

The gene calls are TRBV12-3 or TRBV12-4 and TRBJ1-2; D possibly corresponds to TRBD1 (5 bases). The V and J ends lost 2 bases and 0 bases respectively, with 13 bases between them. The CDR3 runs 16 residues. The CDR3 DNA reads as TGTGCCAGCAGTTTATCCGGGGCCGGAGCTAACTATGGCTACACCTTC. This codes for CASSLSGAGANYGYTF.

V gene TRBV20-1 combines with J gene TRBJ1-5; D is undetermined. Trimming removed 5 bases from V and 4 bases from J, with 12 bases in between. The CDR3 loop spans 13 amino acids. Germline values: CDR1 DFQATT, CDR2 SNEGSKA (reference sequence). CDR3 region: CSARQHRNQPQHF. DNA of the CDR3: TGCAGTGCTCGACAACATAGGAATCAGCCCCAGCATTTT.

This clonotype was detected ten times or more. The rearrangement uses TRBV28 and TRBJ2-7, with TRBD1 identical over 9 bases. CDR1 and CDR2 from the germline V gene are MDHEN and SYDVKM. The junction had 4 bases not matched to a gene; V was cut back by 6 bases and J by 4 bases. The CDR3 runs to 13 residues. The CDR3 nucleotides are TGTGCCAGCAGCAGGGACAGGGTTTACGAGCAGTACTTC. Translation gives CASSRDRVYEQYF.

The rearrangement uses TRBV28 and TRBJ1-1; D unresolved. The CDR3 runs to 17 residues. Germline CDR1 is MDHEN and CDR2 is SYDVKM. Trimming took 3 bases from V and 1 from J, leaving 18 bases between them. Here the CDR3 DNA reads TGTGCCAGCAGTTTCGCCCTAGACTGGGAATGGAACACTGAAGCTTTCTTT. Translation: CASSFALDWEWNTEAFF. Drawing the rest from reference TRBV28 and TRBJ1-1, the complete variable domain is DVKVTQSSRYLVKRTGEKVFLECVQDMDHENMFWYRQDPGLGLRLIYFSYDVKMKEKGDIPEGYSVSREKKERFSLILESASTNQTSMYLCASSFALDWEWNTEAFFGQGTRLTVV.

This clonotype occurred many times. DNA of the CDR3: TGCAGCGTGGACCCCCTACTAGCGGGGGTAGGGACCCAGTACTTC. Translation: CSVDPLLAGVGTQYF. The chain has TRBV29-1 and TRBJ2-5; the match to TRBD2 covers 11 bases. This CDR3 contains 15 residues. Germline lookup yields CDR1 SQVTM and CDR2 ANQGSEA. Losses at the gene ends were 6 bases for V and 7 bases for J; bases not matched to a gene: 13.

This clonotype has at least ten counts. V usage is TRBV6-2 or TRBV6-3 and J usage is TRBJ1-5; D gene unclear. CDR3 length equals 16 residues. The V gene's germline CDR1 is MNHEY and CDR2 SVGEGT. Between the trimmed V and J ends, which lost 2 bases and 0 bases, there was a span of 11 bases. The CDR3 DNA follows: TGTGCCAGCAGTTACCCGACGGACTATAGCAATCAGCCCCAGCATTTT. Its translation: CASSYPTDYSNQPQHF.

This clonotype is a singleton in its sample. CDR3 in DNA: TGTGCCAGCAGTTTGGGACAGGGTGGATGGAACACTGAAGCTTTCTTT. Amino acids: CASSLGQGGWNTEAFF. The chain recombines TRBV12-3 or TRBV12-4 with TRBJ1-1, with TRBD1 identical over 9 bases. This CDR3 has 16 amino acids. J lost 1 base, V lost 3 bases, and 6 bases had no gene match.

This clonotype appeared many times. This chain links TRBV6-5 with TRBJ2-7; 10 positions agree with TRBD1. CDR3 length equals 16 residues. Germline values: CDR1 MNHEY, CDR2 SVGAGI. J gave up 0 bases and V 5 bases, and 7 bases lay outside the gene matches. For the CDR3, the DNA is TGTGCCAGCAGTACTACACGGACAGGGGGCTCCTACGAGCAGTACTTC. Its translation is CASSTTRTGGSYEQYF.

This chain links TRBV19 with TRBJ1-1; D remains unclear. CDR3 size: 14 residues. V dropped 7 bases and J dropped 5 bases, with 17 bases sitting between them. Germline CDR1 and CDR2: LNHDA and SQIVND (reference sequence). Here the CDR3 DNA reads TGTGCCAGTATCGATTGGGGAGGGAGAACTGAAGCTTTCTTT. It specifies CASIDWGGRTEAFF.

The rearrangement links TRBV5-1 to TRBJ2-5; tentative D call: TRBD2 (5 bases). Germline assignment: CDR1 SGHRS and CDR2 YFSETQ. CDR3 length: 14 amino acids. V dropped 0 bases and J dropped 7 bases, with 13 bases sitting between them. CDR3 DNA: TGCGCCAGCAGCTTGGGGCAGACTGAGGGGACCCAGTACTTC. Protein: CASSLGQTEGTQYF.

This clonotype was counted only a few times. This chain joins TRBV14 and TRBJ2-2; possible D gene TRBD2, 6 bases. The germline V gene encodes CDR1 SGHDN and CDR2 FVKESK. Trimming cost V 4 bases and J 0 bases, with 9 bases left between them. The CDR3 loop spans 15 amino acids. For the CDR3, the DNA is TGTGCCAGCAGCCGGAGGGCCTCGAACACCGGGGAGCTGTTTTTT. It translates to CASSRRASNTGELFF.